A selection of T cell receptor beta chains follows, all from one sample in a study of cytomegalovirus exposure and HLA in healthy donors. The table came from immunoSEQ multiplex PCR; TCRdb's copy has only in-frame clones and leaves some out. The sample shows 110,000 or so clones, 69% of them seen only once. The source material was PBMCs. The receptors were sampled from a woman in her seventies in good health and CMV-seropositive. The conserved cysteine and the conserved F or W are not part of the CDR3 here. Expanded clones are given a class, and other clones once, few, many or no size at all.

v_gene	abundance	j_gene	CDR3aa
TRBV18	few	TRBJ1-4	ASSPPQNEKLF
TRBV7-9	few	TRBJ1-1	ASSLGRTGSEAF
TRBV5-1	-	TRBJ1-1	ASSSGQNTEAF
TRBV10-1	-	TRBJ2-3	ASRGQGGTDTQY
TRBV2	few	TRBJ1-1	ASNYGTQYTEAF
TRBV9	-	TRBJ1-1	ASSKRLQGEAF
TRBV9	-	TRBJ1-2	ASSVEPGQGAYGYT
TRBV6-5	-	TRBJ2-7	ASSHKPTGREQY
TRBV30	-	TRBJ1-1	AWTGQPNTEAF
TRBV28	-	TRBJ1-4	ASSSQGVANEKLF
TRBV11-2	once	TRBJ1-2	ASTHQAGSGDGYT
TRBV10-3	-	TRBJ2-7	AISGSASGAYEQY
TRBV5-1	-	TRBJ2-5	ASSLGGLRETQY
TRBV7-9	-	TRBJ2-7	ASSLNPYYEQY
TRBV4-3	once	TRBJ2-6	ASSQGRSVPPSGANVLT
TRBV25-1	-	TRBJ1-6	ASIGQGYNSPLH
TRBV20-1	-	TRBJ1-1	SAGENTEAF
TRBV2	-	TRBJ2-7	ASSVQGASYEQY
TRBV15	-	TRBJ2-5	ATRNWGGGETQY
TRBV9	-	TRBJ1-1	ASSPGTGVGTEAF
TRBV18	-	TRBJ2-7	ASSPQRSGDEQY
TRBV30	few	TRBJ1-1	AWDKGQGVTEAF